The entry below describes one T cell receptor beta chain. The data stem from a study of blood T cell repertoires in COVID-19. In the study overall: Samples taken during acute and convalescent COVID-19 were collected in the United States, Italy and Spain. Sources were T cells, B-cell-depleted T cells, or PBMCs; the material itself was cDNA or gDNA.

How the authors handled the data: Cell counts per sample came from amplifying reference gene primers. TCRdb's copy holds only in-frame clones and misses some; the assay was immunoSEQ multiplex PCR. V and J calls and clone size follow that table, whereas D and trimming were derived from the DNA. This table holds about 61,000 clones, approximately 84% found once. Sequencing used peripheral blood. The clonotype originates from an elderly man in a cohort sampled during active COVID-19.

The CDR3 nucleotides read TGTGCCAGCAGTGACGACAGGGCGATCACTGAAGCTTTCTTT. This encodes CASSDDRAITEAFF. V and J are TRBV25-1 and TRBJ1-1; TRBD1 aligns across 7 bases. The junction had 5 bases not matched to a gene; V was cut back by 3 bases and J by 4 bases. This CDR3 contains 14 residues. Germline V gene lookup returns CDR1 MGHDK and CDR2 SYGVNS.